A selection of T cell receptor beta chains follows, all from one sample in a study of OX40 agonist ivuxolimab in advanced cancers. The data were produced by immunoSEQ multiplex PCR, yet TCRdb's version contains in-frame clones alone and is incomplete. Of around 62,000 clones listed, 85% to 90% were seen once; the top ten hold roughly 0.69%. This specimen was CD4+ or CD8+ T cells sorted from blood, taken in a trial of the OX40 agonist ivuxolimab. The receptors shown here come from an adult with an advanced solid tumor such as melanoma, head and neck, liver or kidney cancer. Each CDR3 is given with its conserved first and last residue. D genes are given only for firm matches. Size is omitted from some rows. Given values are once, few, many or a class for expanded clones.

size	V	D	J	DNA	CDR3
NA	TRBV2	NA	TRBJ1-3	TGTGCCAGCAGTGCCGGACTCATCTCTGGAAACACCATATATTTT	CASSAGLISGNTIYF
NA	TRBV18	NA	TRBJ1-5	TGTGCCAGCTCACAACAGGGACCTTATAGCAATCAGCCCCAGCATTTT	CASSQQGPYSNQPQHF
NA	TRBV28	NA	TRBJ1-2	TGTGCCAGCAGTTCCGGACAGAACTATGGCTACACCTTC	CASSSGQNYGYTF
NA	TRBV7-9	NA	TRBJ1-4	TGTGCCAGCAGCCCCATTTGGGGGGGGACTAATGAAAAACTGTTTTTT	CASSPIWGGTNEKLFF
NA	TRBV2	NA	TRBJ1-1	TGTGCCAGCAGGACGGACGTTCAGGCTGAAGCTTTCTTT	CASRTDVQAEAFF
NA	TRBV10-3	NA	TRBJ2-3	TGTGCCACCTCAGAGTCCGGAACGCAGTATTTT	CATSESGTQYF
NA	TRBV5-1	NA	TRBJ1-2	TGCGCCAGCAGCTTTACAGCTAACTATGGCTACACCTTC	CASSFTANYGYTF
NA	TRBV7-8	NA	TRBJ2-1	TGTGCCAGCAGCCCCCAGGGGTACAATGAGCAGTTCTTC	CASSPQGYNEQFF
NA	TRBV9	NA	TRBJ2-2	TGTGCCAGCAGCGTCAGGGATCCCGGGGAGCTGTTTTTT	CASSVRDPGELFF
NA	TRBV2	NA	TRBJ1-1	TGTGCCAGCAGGACAACAGGGATGAACACTGAAGCTTTCTTT	CASRTTGMNTEAFF
NA	TRBV19	NA	TRBJ2-1	TGTGCCAGTAGCCCTCAGGGGCGATACAATGAGCAGTTCTTC	CASSPQGRYNEQFF
once	TRBV29-1	TRBD1	TRBJ1-2	TGCAGCGCCGCAGGGGGCGGGGGTCTCTATGGCTACACCTTC	CSAAGGGGLYGYTF
few	TRBV11-2	NA	TRBJ2-5	TGTGCCAGCAGCTCTGGCTGGGGAACCCAGTACTTC	CASSSGWGTQYF
NA	TRBV6-5	NA	TRBJ2-1	TGTGCCAGCAGTTTAGGTAGAGGGTGGGTGAATGAGCAGTTCTTC	CASSLGRGWVNEQFF
NA	TRBV6-5	NA	TRBJ2-7	TGTGCCAGCAGAGCACCCCGGGACAACTACGAGCAGTACTTC	CASRAPRDNYEQYF
NA	TRBV18	NA	TRBJ2-4	TGTGCCAGCTCACCGAGTCAGGCGGCCAAAAACATTCAGTACTTC	CASSPSQAAKNIQYF
once	TRBV12-5	TRBD2	TRBJ2-7	TGTGCTAGTGGTTTGGAGGGGCCAGCGGGGGCCTACGAGCAGTACTTC	CASGLEGPAGAYEQYF
NA	TRBV4-3	NA	TRBJ1-4	TGCGCCAGCAGCCAGGACCCCAGGGGCTTTTCTAATGAAAAACTGTTTTTT	CASSQDPRGFSNEKLFF
NA	TRBV7-2	NA	TRBJ2-1	TGTGCCAGCAGCCGGACATACAATGAGCAGTTCTTC	CASSRTYNEQFF
NA	TRBV7-7	TRBD2	TRBJ2-2	TGTGCCAGCAGCCGAGCGGGGACGAACACCGGGGAGCTGTTTTTT	CASSRAGTNTGELFF
NA	TRBV5-1	TRBD1	TRBJ1-1	TGCGCCAGCAGCAAAGCCGGGACAGGGGGCGAGAGAGCTTTCTTT	CASSKAGTGGERAFF
NA	TRBV5-1	NA	TRBJ1-5	TGCGCCAGCAGCTTTAGAGGCGACAATCAGCCCCAGCATTTT	CASSFRGDNQPQHF
NA	TRBV7-2	NA	TRBJ2-3	TGTGCCAGCAGCTTAGAGATGCAAGATACGCAGTATTTT	CASSLEMQDTQYF
NA	TRBV4-3	NA	TRBJ1-3	TGCGCCAGCAGCCAAGATTGGGGGGCTAGGAACACCATATATTTT	CASSQDWGARNTIYF
NA	TRBV6-5	NA	TRBJ2-2	TGTGCCAGCAGTGATTCCACCGGGGAGCTGTTTTTT	CASSDSTGELFF
NA	TRBV7-2	TRBD1	TRBJ2-2	TGTGCCAGCAGCTTAGCGCTTGGGGACAGGCCCCAGTTTTTT	CASSLALGDRPQFF
NA	TRBV10-2	NA	TRBJ1-3	TGCGCCAGCAGTGTAGGGGGAAACACCATATATTTT	CASSVGGNTIYF
NA	TRBV2	NA	TRBJ2-5	TGTGCCAGCAGTCCGGACCACCCCCAAGAGACCCAGTACTTC	CASSPDHPQETQYF
NA	TRBV7-2	NA	TRBJ2-7	TGTGCCAGCAGCCGAGCTTCTTCTGACGGAGGCGAGCAGTACTTC	CASSRASSDGGEQYF
NA	TRBV7-2	NA	TRBJ1-2	TGTGCCAGCAGCTACCGGGACTTAGGAGGCTACACCTTC	CASSYRDLGGYTF
NA	TRBV18	TRBD1	TRBJ2-2	TGTGCCAGCTCACCTGGGACAGGGGCCCTCACGAACACCGGGGAGCTGTTTTTT	CASSPGTGALTNTGELFF
once	TRBV5-1	NA	TRBJ2-5	TGCGCCAGCAGCTTGTTGGGGTACCAAGAGACCCAGTACTTC	CASSLLGYQETQYF
few	TRBV23-1	NA	TRBJ1-6	TGCGCCAGCAGTCACGCGCCCTTCTATAATTCACCCCTCCACTTT	CASSHAPFYNSPLHF
NA	TRBV5-4	NA	TRBJ2-2	TGTGCCAGCAGCCCGACTATCGACCCCACCGGGGAGCTGTTTTTT	CASSPTIDPTGELFF
once	TRBV10-3	TRBD1	TRBJ2-1	TGTGCCATCAGTCCGGGACAGGGTCCCCATGGTGAGCAGTTCTTC	CAISPGQGPHGEQFF
NA	TRBV7-9	TRBD1	TRBJ1-2	TGTGCCAGCAGCTTTTTGGACAGGGAAGCGGATGGCTACACCTTC	CASSFLDREADGYTF
NA	TRBV7-6	TRBD2	TRBJ2-5	TGTGCCAGCAGCTTATTTAGCGGGGGCCAAGAGACCCAGTACTTC	CASSLFSGGQETQYF
once	TRBV7-2	NA	TRBJ1-1	TGTGCCAGCAGCTTATTGGGCCTACAGAGCACTGAAGCTTTCTTT	CASSLLGLQSTEAFF
NA	TRBV7-2	TRBD2	TRBJ2-7	TGTGCCAGCAGCTTAGGAGCGGGGCTCTACGAGCAGTACTTC	CASSLGAGLYEQYF
few	TRBV6-6	NA	TRBJ1-1	TGTGCCAGCTCGCGGCGGGACAAGAACACTGAAGCTTTCTTT	CASSRRDKNTEAFF
NA	TRBV7-2	TRBD1	TRBJ2-7	TGTGCCAGCAGCTCATACAGGGGAAAAGCCTACGAGCAGTACTTC	CASSSYRGKAYEQYF
NA	TRBV14	TRBD1	TRBJ2-5	TGTGCCAGCAGCGTCGGGGACAGGGCGGGGACCCAGTACTTC	CASSVGDRAGTQYF
NA	TRBV4-3	NA	TRBJ2-1	TGCGCCAGCAGCCAAGACCCGACGGTCTATGGCAATGAGCAGTTCTTC	CASSQDPTVYGNEQFF
NA	TRBV18	NA	TRBJ2-3	TGTGCCAGCTCAACACGGGACCACGATACGCAGTATTTT	CASSTRDHDTQYF
NA	TRBV19	TRBD1	TRBJ2-2	TGTGCCAGTACCGACAGGGGAGATAGGGCCGGGGAGCTGTTTTTT	CASTDRGDRAGELFF
NA	TRBV5-8	NA	TRBJ2-5	TGTGCCAGCAGCTTGGGAGGACTACCAAACCAAGAGACCCAGTACTTC	CASSLGGLPNQETQYF
NA	TRBV7-2	NA	TRBJ2-3	TGTGCCAGCAGTACGGCAGGGGAGGGGACAGATACGCAGTATTTT	CASSTAGEGTDTQYF
NA	TRBV7-8	TRBD1	TRBJ1-2	TGTGCCAGCAGCCAGGGTGGGACAGGGTTTGGCTACACCTTC	CASSQGGTGFGYTF
once	TRBV6-5	TRBD2	TRBJ2-1	TGTGCCACCGCGGGGGTGGCATACAATGAGCAGTTCTTC	CATAGVAYNEQFF
NA	TRBV18	NA	TRBJ2-5	TGTGCCAGCTCACCGGGGACTGTTGGAGCAGAGACCCAGTACTTC	CASSPGTVGAETQYF
NA	TRBV7-2	TRBD1	TRBJ1-2	TGTGCCAGCAGGGCACCGGGACAGCTTCTCTATGGCTACACCTTC	CASRAPGQLLYGYTF
NA	TRBV18	NA	TRBJ1-3	TGTGCCAGCTCACCAAACAGGGCCTCTGGAAACACCATATATTTT	CASSPNRASGNTIYF
NA	TRBV4-1	TRBD2	TRBJ2-7	TGCGCCAGCAGCCGGAAACTAGCGGGGGACGTCTCCTACGAGCAGTACTTC	CASSRKLAGDVSYEQYF